The source of this T cell receptor beta chain is a study of control samples from healthy donors and cancer patients. TCRdb's table, derived via immunoSEQ multiplex PCR, lists solely in-frame clones and lacks some. The sample lists 40,000 or so clones, roughly 90% seen once, with 22% in the top ten. Trimming pared 1 base from V and 3 bases from J, leaving 16 bases between. In germline, CDR1 is SGHRS, CDR2 YFSETQ. The CDR3 runs 16 residues. The chain carries TRBV5-1 and TRBJ2-5, with D uncertain. Sequencing used PBMCs. The clonotype was recovered from a woman aged 40-49 years with head and neck cancer. CDR3 in amino acids: CASSLSYLDVEETQYF. DNA of the CDR3: TGCGCCAGCAGCTTGTCATATCTAGATGTGGAAGAGACCCAGTACTTC.